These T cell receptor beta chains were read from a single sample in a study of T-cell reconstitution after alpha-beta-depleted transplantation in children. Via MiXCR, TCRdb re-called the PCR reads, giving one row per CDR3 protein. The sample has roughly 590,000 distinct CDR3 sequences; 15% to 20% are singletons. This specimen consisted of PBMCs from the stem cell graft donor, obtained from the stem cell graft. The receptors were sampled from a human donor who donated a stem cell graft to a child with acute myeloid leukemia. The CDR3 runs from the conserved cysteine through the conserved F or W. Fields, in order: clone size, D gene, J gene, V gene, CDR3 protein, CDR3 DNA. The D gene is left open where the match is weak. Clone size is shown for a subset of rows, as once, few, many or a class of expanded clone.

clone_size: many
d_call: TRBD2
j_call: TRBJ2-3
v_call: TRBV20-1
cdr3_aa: CSALRLAGSTDTQYF
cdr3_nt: TGCAGTGCTTTACGACTAGCGGGGAGCACAGATACGCAGTATTTT

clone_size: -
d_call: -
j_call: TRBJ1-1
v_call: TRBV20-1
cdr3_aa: CSAVPRDTANTEAFF
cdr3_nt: TGCAGTGCCGTGCCCCGGGACACTGCGAACACTGAAGCTTTCTTT

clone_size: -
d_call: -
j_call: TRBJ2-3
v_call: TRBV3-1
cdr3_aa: CTIWQGTDTQYF
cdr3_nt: TGTACCATCTGGCAGGGCACAGATACGCAGTATTTT

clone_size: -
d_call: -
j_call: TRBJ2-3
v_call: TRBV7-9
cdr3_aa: CASSAQNRRVTTQYF
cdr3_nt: TGTGCCAGCAGCGCGCAAAACCGCAGGGTAACCACGCAGTATTTT

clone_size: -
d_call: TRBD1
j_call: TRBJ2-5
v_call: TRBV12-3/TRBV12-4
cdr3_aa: CASSARTGQETQYF
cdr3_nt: TGTGCCAGCAGTGCACGGACAGGGCAAGAGACCCAGTACTTC

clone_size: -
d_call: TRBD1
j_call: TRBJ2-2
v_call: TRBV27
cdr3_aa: CASSSLYDRANTGELFF
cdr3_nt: TGTGCCAGCAGTTCGCTCTATGACAGGGCGAACACCGGGGAGCTGTTTTTT

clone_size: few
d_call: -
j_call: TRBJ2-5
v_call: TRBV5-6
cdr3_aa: CASSLEMEGAEETQYF
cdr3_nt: TGTGCCAGCAGCTTGGAAATGGAAGGGGCGGAGGAGACCCAGTACTTC

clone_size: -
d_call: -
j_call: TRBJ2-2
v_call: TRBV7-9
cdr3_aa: CASSLLDQGSTGELFF
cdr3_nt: TGTGCCAGCAGCTTATTGGATCAAGGGAGCACCGGGGAGCTGTTTTTT

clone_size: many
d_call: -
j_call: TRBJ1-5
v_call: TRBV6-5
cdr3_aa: CASTTRGDQPQHF
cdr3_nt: TGTGCCAGCACGACCCGGGGGGATCAGCCCCAGCATTTT

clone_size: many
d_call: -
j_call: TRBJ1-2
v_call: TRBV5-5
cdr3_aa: CASSPLAGPPNYGYTF
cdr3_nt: TGTGCCAGCAGCCCCCTGGCGGGACCACCTAACTATGGCTACACCTTC

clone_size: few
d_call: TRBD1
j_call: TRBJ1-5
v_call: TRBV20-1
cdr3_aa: CSAPRTGRGNQPQHF
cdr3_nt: TGCAGTGCTCCCCGGACAGGACGGGGCAATCAGCCCCAGCATTTT

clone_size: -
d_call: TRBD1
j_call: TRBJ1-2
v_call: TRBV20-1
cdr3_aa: CSAFGQGRGYGYTF
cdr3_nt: TGCAGTGCTTTTGGACAGGGAAGGGGTTATGGCTACACCTTC

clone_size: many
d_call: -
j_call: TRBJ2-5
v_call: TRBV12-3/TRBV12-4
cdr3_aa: CASSPDGGSETQYF
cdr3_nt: TGTGCCAGCAGCCCCGACGGAGGGTCAGAGACCCAGTACTTC

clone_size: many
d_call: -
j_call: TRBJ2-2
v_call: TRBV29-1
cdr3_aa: CSVTTVNTGELFF
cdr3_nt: TGCAGCGTTACGACGGTGAACACCGGGGAGCTGTTTTTT

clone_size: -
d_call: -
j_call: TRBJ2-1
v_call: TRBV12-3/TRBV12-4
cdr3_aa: CASRVDTNEQFF
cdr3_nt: TGTGCCAGCAGAGTCGACACCAATGAGCAGTTCTTC

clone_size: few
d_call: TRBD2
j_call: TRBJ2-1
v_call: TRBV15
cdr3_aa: CATSRDPGGPLYNEQFF
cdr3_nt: TGTGCCACCAGCAGAGATCCGGGAGGACCTCTGTACAATGAGCAGTTCTTC

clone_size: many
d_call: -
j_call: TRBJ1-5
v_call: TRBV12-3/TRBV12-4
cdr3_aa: CASSFGSQPQHF
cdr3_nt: TGTGCCAGCAGTTTCGGGTCTCAGCCCCAGCATTTT

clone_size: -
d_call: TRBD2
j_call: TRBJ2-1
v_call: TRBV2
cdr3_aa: CASETAGGSREQFF
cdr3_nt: TGTGCCAGCGAGACGGCGGGGGGGAGTCGTGAGCAGTTCTTC

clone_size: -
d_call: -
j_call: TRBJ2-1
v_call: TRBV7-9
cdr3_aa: CASSYPSYNEQFF
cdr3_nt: TGTGCCAGCAGCTACCCCTCCTACAATGAGCAGTTCTTC

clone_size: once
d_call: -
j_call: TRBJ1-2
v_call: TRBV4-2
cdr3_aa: CASSQQGIHGYTF
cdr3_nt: TGTGCCAGCAGCCAACAGGGCATACATGGCTACACCTTC

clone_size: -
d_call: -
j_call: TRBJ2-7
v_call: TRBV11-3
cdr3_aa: CASSLVRGDEQYF
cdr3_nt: TGTGCCAGCAGCTTAGTCAGAGGGGACGAGCAGTACTTC

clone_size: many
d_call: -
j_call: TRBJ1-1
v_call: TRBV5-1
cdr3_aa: CASSLGGVMNTEAFF
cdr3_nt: TGCGCCAGCAGCTTGGGTGGGGTCATGAACACTGAAGCTTTCTTT

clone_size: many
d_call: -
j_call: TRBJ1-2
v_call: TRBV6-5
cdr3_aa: CASSYSENYGYTF
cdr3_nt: TGTGCCAGCAGTTACTCGGAGAACTATGGCTACACCTTC

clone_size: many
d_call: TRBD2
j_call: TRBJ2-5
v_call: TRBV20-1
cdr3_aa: CSASVAGLQETQYF
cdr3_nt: TGCAGTGCTAGTGTGGCGGGACTACAAGAGACCCAGTACTTC

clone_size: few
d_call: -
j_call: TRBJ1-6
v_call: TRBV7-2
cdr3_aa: CASKLGSSYNSPLHF
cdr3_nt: TGTGCCAGCAAACTCGGGAGCTCCTATAATTCACCCCTCCACTTT

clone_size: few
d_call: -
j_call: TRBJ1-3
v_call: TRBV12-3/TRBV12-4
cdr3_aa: CASRPTGISGNTIYF
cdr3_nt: TGTGCCAGCAGACCCACAGGGATCTCTGGAAACACCATATATTTT

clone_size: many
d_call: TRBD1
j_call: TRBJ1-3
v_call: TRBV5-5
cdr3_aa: CASSRDRVNGNTIYF
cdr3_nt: TGTGCCAGCAGCCGGGACAGGGTAAATGGAAACACCATATATTTT

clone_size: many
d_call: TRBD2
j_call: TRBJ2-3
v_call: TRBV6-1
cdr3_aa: CASSPRGGRTDTQYF
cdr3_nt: TGTGCCAGCAGTCCCCGGGGGGGGCGCACAGATACGCAGTATTTT

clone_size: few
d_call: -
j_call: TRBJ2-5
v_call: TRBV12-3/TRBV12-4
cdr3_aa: CASSQGFEETQYF
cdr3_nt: TGTGCCAGCAGTCAGGGGTTTGAAGAGACCCAGTACTTC

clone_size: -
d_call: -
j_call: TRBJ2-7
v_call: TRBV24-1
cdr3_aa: CATSDFGDTKYF
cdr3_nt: TGTGCCACCAGTGATTTTGGGGACACCAAGTACTTC

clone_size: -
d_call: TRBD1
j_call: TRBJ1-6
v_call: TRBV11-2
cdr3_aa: CASSHGTGGSPLHF
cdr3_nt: TGTGCCAGCAGCCACGGGACAGGCGGGTCACCCCTCCACTTT

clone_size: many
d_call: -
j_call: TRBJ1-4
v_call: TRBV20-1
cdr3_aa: CSAREFGEKLFF
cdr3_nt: TGCAGTGCTAGAGAGTTCGGTGAAAAACTGTTTTTT

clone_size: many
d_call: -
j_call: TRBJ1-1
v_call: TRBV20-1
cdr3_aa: CSARSERGAMNTEAFF
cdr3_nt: TGCAGTGCTAGATCTGAGAGGGGGGCTATGAACACTGAAGCTTTCTTT

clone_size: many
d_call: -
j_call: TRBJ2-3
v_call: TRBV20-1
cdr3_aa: CSASLGDYSTDTQYF
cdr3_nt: TGCAGTGCTAGTCTAGGAGATTACTCCACAGATACGCAGTATTTT

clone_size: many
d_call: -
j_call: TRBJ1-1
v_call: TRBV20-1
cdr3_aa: CSGRARDTEAFF
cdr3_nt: TGCAGTGGTAGGGCTCGGGACACTGAAGCTTTCTTT

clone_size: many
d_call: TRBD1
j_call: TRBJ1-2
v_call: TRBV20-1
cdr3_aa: CSAHYRGLGDGYTF
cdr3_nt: TGCAGTGCCCACTACAGGGGGCTAGGGGATGGCTACACCTTC

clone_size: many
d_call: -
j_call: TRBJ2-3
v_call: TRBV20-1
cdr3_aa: CSALPPWVGKETQYF
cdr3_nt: TGCAGTGCTCTCCCCCCCTGGGTAGGGAAAGAAACGCAGTATTTT

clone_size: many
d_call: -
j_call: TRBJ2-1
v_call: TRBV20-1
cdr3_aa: CSARDPRMGEQFF
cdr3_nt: TGCAGTGCTAGAGATCCTAGGATGGGCGAGCAGTTCTTC

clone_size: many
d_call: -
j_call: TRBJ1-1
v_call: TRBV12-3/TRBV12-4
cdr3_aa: CASSQPGGRDTEAFF
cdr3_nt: TGTGCCAGCAGCCAACCGGGGGGCCGGGACACTGAAGCTTTCTTT

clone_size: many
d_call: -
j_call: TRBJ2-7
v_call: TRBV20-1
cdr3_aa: CSAYLSRGGVNYEQYF
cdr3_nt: TGCAGTGCTTACTTGAGTAGGGGGGGGGTCAACTACGAGCAGTACTTC

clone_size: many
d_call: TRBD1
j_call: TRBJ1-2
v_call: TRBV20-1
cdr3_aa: CSAGTGVSSPYGYTF
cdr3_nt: TGCAGTGCCGGGACAGGGGTATCGAGCCCCTATGGCTACACCTTC

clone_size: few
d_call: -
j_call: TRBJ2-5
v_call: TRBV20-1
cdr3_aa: CSAGGAGRNQETQYF
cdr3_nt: TGCAGTGCGGGCGGCGCGGGCAGGAATCAAGAGACCCAGTACTTC

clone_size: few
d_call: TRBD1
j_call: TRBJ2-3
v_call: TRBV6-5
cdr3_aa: CASSFRTGGVGTDTQYF
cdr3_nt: TGTGCCAGCAGTTTCCGGACAGGGGGTGTGGGCACAGATACGCAGTATTTT

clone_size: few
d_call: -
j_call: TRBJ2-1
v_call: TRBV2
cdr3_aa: CASSESQRGNNEQFF
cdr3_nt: TGTGCCAGCAGTGAATCGCAACGAGGGAACAATGAGCAGTTCTTC

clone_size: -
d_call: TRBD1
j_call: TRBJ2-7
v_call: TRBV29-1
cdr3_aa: CSVEPRQGTYEQYF
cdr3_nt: TGCAGCGTTGAACCCCGACAGGGTACCTACGAGCAGTACTTC

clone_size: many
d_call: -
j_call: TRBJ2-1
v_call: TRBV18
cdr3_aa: CASSRGTRNEQFF
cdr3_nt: TGTGCCAGCTCGAGGGGTACCAGGAATGAGCAGTTCTTC

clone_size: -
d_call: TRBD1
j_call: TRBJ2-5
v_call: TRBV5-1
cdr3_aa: CASSHGTGVQETQYF
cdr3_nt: TGCGCCAGCAGTCACGGGACAGGGGTACAAGAGACCCAGTACTTC

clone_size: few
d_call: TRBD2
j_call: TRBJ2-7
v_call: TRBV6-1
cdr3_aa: CASSGTSGGYYEQYF
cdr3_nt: TGTGCCAGCAGCGGAACTAGCGGGGGTTACTACGAGCAGTACTTC

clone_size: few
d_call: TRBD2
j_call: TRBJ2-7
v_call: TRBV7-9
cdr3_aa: CASSLENSGGAEQYF
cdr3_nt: TGTGCCAGCAGCTTAGAAAATAGCGGGGGGGCTGAGCAGTACTTC

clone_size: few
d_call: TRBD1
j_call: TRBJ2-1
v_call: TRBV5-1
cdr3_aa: CASSADRGRGNEQFF
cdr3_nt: TGCGCCAGCAGCGCGGACAGGGGGCGCGGTAATGAGCAGTTCTTC

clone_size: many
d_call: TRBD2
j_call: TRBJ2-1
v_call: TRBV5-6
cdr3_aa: CASSYGLAGGDEQFF
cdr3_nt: TGTGCCAGCAGCTACGGACTAGCGGGGGGTGATGAGCAGTTCTTC

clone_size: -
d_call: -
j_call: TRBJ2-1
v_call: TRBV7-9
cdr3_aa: CASSLVSSGGLQQFF
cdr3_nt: TGTGCCAGCAGCTTAGTCTCGTCGGGGGGCTTACAGCAGTTCTTC

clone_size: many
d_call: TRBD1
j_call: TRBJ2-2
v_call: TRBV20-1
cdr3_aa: CSARVSDRGLTGELFF
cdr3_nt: TGCAGTGCTAGAGTCTCAGACAGGGGGCTTACCGGGGAGCTGTTTTTT

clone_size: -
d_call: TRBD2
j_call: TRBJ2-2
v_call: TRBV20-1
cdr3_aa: CSARTSGGANTGELFF
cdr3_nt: TGCAGTGCCCGAACTAGCGGGGGAGCGAACACCGGGGAGCTGTTTTTT

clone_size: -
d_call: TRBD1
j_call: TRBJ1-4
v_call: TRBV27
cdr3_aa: CASSPWDRGGEKLFF
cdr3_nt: TGTGCCAGCAGTCCCTGGGACAGGGGCGGTGAAAAACTGTTTTTT